Listed below are T cell receptor beta chains from one sample, sequenced in a study of OX40 agonist ivuxolimab in advanced cancers. Measured with immunoSEQ multiplex PCR; TCRdb has only the in-frame clones, and not every one. The sample yields some 40,000 clones, over 60% seen once. The sample was CD4+ or CD8+ T cells sorted from blood, taken in a trial of the OX40 agonist ivuxolimab. Every receptor here comes from an adult with an advanced solid tumor such as melanoma, head and neck, liver or kidney cancer. CDR3s include the opening cysteine and the closing phenylalanine or tryptophan. Fields, in order: clone size, J gene, V gene, D gene, CDR3 DNA, CDR3 protein. A D gene is named only where the DNA matches it firmly. Rows may omit the clone size; those that give it use once, few, many or a size class.

>NA|TRBJ2-3|TRBV15|NA
TGTGCCACCAACTCCCCCGGAGGACCTTTCACAGATACGCAGTATTTT
CATNSPGGPFTDTQYF
>NA|TRBJ1-5|TRBV7-2|TRBD1
TGTGCCAGCAGCTTAGCGGGACAGGTTCGGGGGCCCCAGCATTTT
CASSLAGQVRGPQHF
>once|TRBJ1-5|TRBV28|NA
TGTGCCACCGTCATGGTACAGGCCCCCGTACAGCCCCAGCATTTT
CATVMVQAPVQPQHF
>NA|TRBJ1-1|TRBV28|NA
TGTGCCAGCAGTTTGGGGGGCGAAGCTTTCTTT
CASSLGGEAFF
>NA|TRBJ1-1|TRBV11-2|NA
TGTGCCAGCAGCTTACAGGGTATGAACACTGAAGCTTTCTTT
CASSLQGMNTEAFF
>NA|TRBJ2-6|TRBV5-1|NA
TGCGCCAGCAGCTTGGGACAGTCCTCTGGGGCCAACGTCCTGACTTTC
CASSLGQSSGANVLTF
>NA|TRBJ1-2|TRBV5-1|NA
TGCGCCAGCAGCTTGGGCTACTCAGTAGATGGCTACACCTTC
CASSLGYSVDGYTF
>NA|TRBJ2-3|TRBV9|NA
TGTGCCAGCAGCGTAGGTCCAGGACCGGGGGATGTTACGCAGTATTTT
CASSVGPGPGDVTQYF
>NA|TRBJ2-6|TRBV29-1|NA
TGCAGCGTGGCAGAGTCTGGGGCCAACGTCCTGACTTTC
CSVAESGANVLTF
>NA|TRBJ1-1|TRBV9|NA
TGTGCCAGCAGCGTTACACCAAACACTGAAGCTTTCTTT
CASSVTPNTEAFF
>NA|TRBJ2-2|TRBV6-5|NA
TGTGCCAGCAGTTACTCAATAGATTTCGGGGAGCTGTTTTTT
CASSYSIDFGELFF
>few|TRBJ1-4|TRBV6-6|NA
TGTGCCAGCAGTTCCGACCACACGGTGTTTAATGAAAAACTGTTTTTT
CASSSDHTVFNEKLFF
>NA|TRBJ1-1|TRBV6-6|TRBD1
TGTGCCAGCAGGGGACAGGGGATGAACACTGAAGCTTTCTTT
CASRGQGMNTEAFF
>NA|TRBJ2-1|TRBV2|TRBD1
TGTGCCAGCAGTGCCGGGACAGGGGGCAGGAATGAGCAGTTCTTC
CASSAGTGGRNEQFF
>NA|TRBJ1-4|TRBV7-3|TRBD1
TGTGCCAGCAGCTTAGGGACAGGGAACGAAAAACTGTTTTTT
CASSLGTGNEKLFF
>once|TRBJ1-2|TRBV18|TRBD1
TGCGCCAGCTCAGAAAACGGACAGGGGGATGGCTACACCTTC
CASSENGQGDGYTF
>few|TRBJ1-4|TRBV6-5|NA
TGTGCCAGCAGGAATAATGAAAAACTGTTTTTT
CASRNNEKLFF
>NA|TRBJ1-5|TRBV28|NA
TGTGCCAGCAGTTTGGCAGGGCCGAACAAGCCCCAGCATTTT
CASSLAGPNKPQHF
>once|TRBJ2-7|TRBV7-3|TRBD1
TGTGCCAGCAGCCCGACTGCAGGGGGATACGAGCAGTACTTC
CASSPTAGGYEQYF
>NA|TRBJ1-2|TRBV19|TRBD1
TGTGCCAGTACCTCCGGGACAGGGAACTATGGCTACACCTTC
CASTSGTGNYGYTF
>NA|TRBJ1-4|TRBV28|TRBD1
TGTGCCAGCAGTTTATGGACAGGGGTGGCTAATGAAAAACTGTTTTTT
CASSLWTGVANEKLFF
>few|TRBJ2-3|TRBV29-1|TRBD2
TGCAGCATTACTAGCGGGAGTTATGGGACAGATACGCAGTATTTT
CSITSGSYGTDTQYF
>few|TRBJ2-1|TRBV29-1|NA
TGCAGCGCGTGGGCATACAATGAGCAGTTCTTC
CSAWAYNEQFF
>NA|TRBJ2-5|TRBV30|NA
TGTGCCTGGAGTGGGAGGAGGGAGACCCAGTACTTC
CAWSGRRETQYF
>NA|TRBJ1-1|TRBV5-1|NA
TGCGCCAGCAGCTCAGCACAGGGGAACACTGAAGCTTTCTTT
CASSSAQGNTEAFF
>few|TRBJ1-5|TRBV6-5|TRBD1
TGTGCCAGCAGTCCCCGGACAGGGGGCTCTCAGCCCCAGCATTTT
CASSPRTGGSQPQHF
>NA|TRBJ2-5|TRBV7-9|TRBD2
TGTGCCAGCAGCTTATATAGCGGGAGTGAAGAGACCCAGTACTTC
CASSLYSGSEETQYF
>NA|TRBJ1-4|TRBV9|NA
TGTGCCAGCAGCGCGGGACCGGAAAATGAAAAACTGTTTTTT
CASSAGPENEKLFF
>once|TRBJ1-2|TRBV28|TRBD1
TGTGCCAGCAGCTCCCGGGACAGGGGCGACTATGGCTACACCTTC
CASSSRDRGDYGYTF
>NA|TRBJ2-7|TRBV4-3|NA
TGCGCCAGCAGCCCCGGGGCAGGGCGCTACGAGCAGTACTTC
CASSPGAGRYEQYF
>few|TRBJ1-2|TRBV30|NA
TGTGCCTGGAGTGTGGGGGCCGGCTACACCTTC
CAWSVGAGYTF
>NA|TRBJ2-5|TRBV5-1|NA
TGCGCCAGCAGCTTACAGGGTTACCAAGAGACCCAGTACTTC
CASSLQGYQETQYF
>once|TRBJ1-5|TRBV28|NA
TGTGCCAGCAGTTTCGGGTCGGGGATGAATCAGCCCCAGCATTTT
CASSFGSGMNQPQHF
>NA|TRBJ2-7|TRBV2|NA
TGTGCCAGCAGTGATCGCCCTAATCCGGGACAAAGCTCCTACGAGCAGTACTTC
CASSDRPNPGQSSYEQYF
>NA|TRBJ2-4|TRBV6-6|NA
TGTGCCAGCAGTTACTCAGCAGGTCTAGCCAAAAACATTCAGTACTTC
CASSYSAGLAKNIQYF
>NA|TRBJ2-1|TRBV10-3|NA
TGTGCCATCAGTGAGGGTGGTCCCAATGAGCAGTTCTTC
CAISEGGPNEQFF
>NA|TRBJ2-6|TRBV19|NA
TGTGCCAGTAGTCCCGGGTCTGGGGCCAACGTCCTGACTTTC
CASSPGSGANVLTF
>NA|TRBJ2-7|TRBV29-1|NA
TGCAGCGTTGACTCAGGGGAGTCCGAGCAGTACTTC
CSVDSGESEQYF
>NA|TRBJ2-7|TRBV7-9|NA
TGTGCCAGCAGCTTAAGTGGCATCACCTACGAGCAGTACTTC
CASSLSGITYEQYF
>NA|TRBJ2-7|TRBV7-2|TRBD1
TGTGCCAGCAGCCCTTGGGACAGCTACGAGCAGTACTTC
CASSPWDSYEQYF
>NA|TRBJ1-3|TRBV7-2|NA
TGTGCCAGCAGCTTAGGGACTGGAGGAAACACCATATATTTT
CASSLGTGGNTIYF
>once|TRBJ2-3|TRBV5-6|NA
TGTGCCAGCAGCTTCCAGGGGACAGATACGCAGTATTTT
CASSFQGTDTQYF
>few|TRBJ2-7|TRBV27|TRBD1
TGTGCCAGCAGCTCGAAGGGGACAGGGGTCTACGAGCAGTACTTC
CASSSKGTGVYEQYF
>few|TRBJ1-1|TRBV30|NA
TGTGCCTGGAGCCTTCGACTGAACACTGAAGCTTTCTTT
CAWSLRLNTEAFF
>once|TRBJ1-1|TRBV29-1|NA
TGCAGCGTGTCACATGGGGGGGCCGACACTGAAGCTTTCTTT
CSVSHGGADTEAFF
>once|TRBJ1-1|TRBV5-1|TRBD1
TGCGCCAGCAGCTGGACAGGGGGGACGGACACTGAAGCTTTCTTT
CASSWTGGTDTEAFF
>NA|TRBJ1-1|TRBV28|NA
TGTGCCAGCAAGCGGCCCGGGCCAAACACTGAAGCTTTCTTT
CASKRPGPNTEAFF
>NA|TRBJ1-4|TRBV5-4|NA
TGTGCCAGCAGCCTGGGGAGGGCGGGGGAAAAACTGTTTTTT
CASSLGRAGEKLFF
>once|TRBJ2-7|TRBV7-9|NA
TGTGCCAGCAGCTTAAGGGCAGGGAGCTCCTACGAGCAGTACTTC
CASSLRAGSSYEQYF
>NA|TRBJ1-5|TRBV29-1|NA
TGCAGCGTCGAAGAGGGCCCGGGGCAGCCCCAGCATTTT
CSVEEGPGQPQHF
>once|TRBJ2-1|TRBV7-2|TRBD2
TGTGCCAGCAGCTTAGCGCCTAGCGGGAGGATCGAGCAGTTCTTC
CASSLAPSGRIEQFF
>NA|TRBJ1-2|TRBV5-4|NA
TGTGCCAGCAGCCACGGGACCGCAGGGCAGTTAGGTGGCTACACCTTC
CASSHGTAGQLGGYTF
>NA|TRBJ1-3|TRBV29-1|NA
TGCAGCGTTGAAGTCGCAGGGGTCGGAAACACCATATATTTT
CSVEVAGVGNTIYF
>NA|TRBJ2-5|TRBV18|NA
TGTGCCAGCTCACCACCGAATGGGCGCGAGGAGACCCAGTACTTC
CASSPPNGREETQYF